These 8 T cell receptor beta chains came from one sample sequenced in a study of blood T cell repertoires in COVID-19. Clones were sequenced by immunoSEQ multiplex PCR, and TCRdb holds only the in-frame ones, with some missing. This table holds more than 80,000 clones, about 90% found once. Sequencing input: peripheral blood. The receptors stem from a human donor with active COVID-19. The donor label of this sample is uncertain.

This clone was observed a handful of times. This chain joins TRBV28 and TRBJ1-6; D gene uncertain. The length of the CDR3 is 15 residues. Germline V gene data show CDR1 as MDHEN and CDR2 as SYDVKM. V lost 6 bases and J lost 6, with 15 bases in between. This chain's CDR3 is CASRSNSGRNSPLHF. DNA of the CDR3: TGTGCCAGCAGGTCCAACAGTGGTCGTAATTCACCCCTCCACTTT.

As concerns this clone: One end of the junction fails to match germline, which may point to a read error. The J gene is TRBJ2-3, the V gene TRBV20-1; D ambiguous. The CDR3 runs to 9 residues. Germline CDR1 is DFQATT and CDR2 is SNEGSKA (reference sequence). In DNA, the CDR3 is TGCAGTGCTAGTCGATACACCCAATTT. Amino acids: CSASRYTQF.

The rearrangement joins TRBV6-2 or TRBV6-3 to TRBJ2-3, with TRBD2 matching over 11 bases. V was pared by 4 bases and J by 4 bases, with 10 bases of the junction left unmatched. CDR3 size: 17 residues. Germline loops: CDR1 MNHEY, CDR2 SVGEGT. CDR3 nucleotides: TGTGCCAGCAGTTTCCCCCCTCTAGCGGGGGGCCCAGATACGCAGTATTTT. Residues: CASSFPPLAGGPDTQYF.

The chain employs TRBV7-2 and TRBJ2-3; a possible D gene is TRBD1 (5 bases). The CDR3 extends over 14 amino acids. Looked up from germline, CDR1 is SGHTA and CDR2 is FQGNSA. V dropped 3 bases and J dropped 2 bases, with 9 bases sitting between them. CDR3 in amino acids: CASSLVGATDTQYF. CDR3 DNA sequence: TGTGCCAGCAGCTTGGTAGGGGCCACAGATACGCAGTATTTT. Filled out from reference TRBV7-2 and TRBJ2-3, the complete variable domain reads GAGVSQSPSNKVTEKGKDVELRCDPISGHTALYWYRQSLGQGLEFLIYFQGNSAPDKSGLPSDRFSAERTGGSVSTLTIQRTQQEDSAVYLCASSLVGATDTQYFGPGTRLTVL.

The chain carries TRBV18 and TRBJ2-1, with TRBD2 identical over 13 bases. Per germline, CDR1 KGHSH and CDR2 LQKENI. This CDR3 has 16 residues. Trimming took 3 bases from V and 5 from J; bases not matched to a gene: 4. DNA for the CDR3: TGTGCCAGCTCACCGGCGGGACTAGCGGGGCACAATGAGCAGTTCTTC. It specifies CASSPAGLAGHNEQFF.

The chain has TRBV30 and TRBJ1-1; no firm D call. The V gene's germline CDR1 is GTSNPN and CDR2 SVGIG (reference sequence). V was shortened by 0 bases and J by 5 bases, with 13 bases between the two germline ends. The CDR3 loop spans 14 amino acids. The CDR3 protein is CAWSVLARVTEAFF. CDR3 in DNA: TGTGCCTGGAGTGTATTAGCCCGGGTTACTGAAGCTTTCTTT.

The chain links TRBV5-6 to TRBJ1-3, with D unclear. The CDR3 loop spans 15 amino acids. Germline V lookup: CDR1 SGHDT, CDR2 YYEEEE. The V gene lost 2 bases and the J gene lost 0 bases, with 9 bases spanning the gap. The chain's CDR3 is CASSFSPRSGNTIYF. CDR3 DNA sequence: TGTGCCAGCAGCTTCAGTCCCCGCTCTGGAAACACCATATATTTT.

Only one count was recorded for this clone. Germline and junction disagree at one end, which may indicate a read error. The V call is TRBV6-1, the J call TRBJ2-7; 9 bases map to TRBD1. Germline V CDR1 and CDR2: MNHNS, SASEGT. The CDR3 is made up of 15 amino acids. CDR3 nucleotide sequence: TGTGCCAGCAGAGAAGCCGGGACAGGGAACTACGAGCAGTACTTC. Protein product: CASREAGTGNYEQYF.